These 30 T cell receptor beta chains were sequenced from one sample in a study of Graves' ophthalmopathy and Graves' hyperthyroidism. Amplified material comprised TCR beta CDR3 regions derived from RNA transcripts. Scientists carried out first-round RT-PCR using HTBI primers and then a second-round multiplex PCR. TCRdb independently ran MiXCR on the multiplex PCR reads; one entry per CDR3 protein. The sample lists 200,000 to 300,000 distinct CDR3 sequences; roughly 50% were seen once. What was sequenced was peripheral blood. The source is an adult man with Graves' ophthalmopathy.

The chain has TRBV19 and TRBJ1-1, with D tentatively TRBD1 (5 bases). Trimming shortened V by 10 bases and J by 11 bases, and 20 bases separated the two germline ends. Germline V gene sequence: CDR1 LNHDA, CDR2 SQIVND (reference sequence). The CDR3 runs to 12 residues. The CDR3 is CATQPGAHRAFF. DNA of the CDR3: TGTGCCACCCAACCCGGGGCTCACAGGGCTTTCTTT.

This clonotype was counted once. With a much larger clone just one base away, this may be a read error. The V and J genes are TRBV29-1 and TRBJ1-2, with D possibly matching TRBD1 (5 bases). CDR1 is SQVTM and CDR2 is ANQGSEA in the germline V gene. This CDR3 comprises 13 residues. V lost 2 bases to trimming and J lost 7 bases, with 14 bases between them. CDR3 amino acids: CSVERQGMGGYTF. The CDR3 region has the DNA TGCAGCGTTGAACGGCAGGGAATGGGTGGCTACACCTTC.

V usage is TRBV14 and J usage is TRBJ2-2, with D perhaps TRBD1 or TRBD2 (5 bases each). The CDR3 contains 14 residues. Germline values: CDR1 SGHDN, CDR2 FVKESK. Trimming stripped 7 bases from V and 4 bases from J, with 13 bases between. The CDR3 sequence: CASTRWGSTGELFF. DNA for the CDR3: TGTGCCAGCACTAGGTGGGGGTCCACCGGGGAGCTGTTTTTT.

This chain links TRBV20-1 with TRBJ1-4; D unresolved. Germline-derived CDR1 and CDR2 are DFQATT and SNEGSKA (reference sequence). The V end was cut by 6 bases, the J end by 7 bases, with 18 bases between. The CDR3 totals 14 residues. CDR3 DNA: TGCAGTGCCCCCGTCGCAGCGTTAAGTGAAAAACTGTTTTTT. Residues: CSAPVAALSEKLFF.

The sample holds a few counts of this clonotype. This chain connects TRBV13 to TRBJ1-2; tentative D call: TRBD1 (6 bases). CDR3 length: 16 residues. Trimming cost V 0 bases and J 4 bases, with 15 bases left between them. In germline, CDR1 is PRHDT, CDR2 FYEKMQ (reference sequence). As DNA, the CDR3 is TGTGCCAGCAGCTTAGGCAGCGGGGGGCGCGGCTATGGCTACACCTTC. Its translation: CASSLGSGGRGYGYTF.

This clonotype has a count of ten or more. Germline is not matched at one junction end, which may reflect a read error. This sequence joins TRBV10-3 and TRBJ1-2; D remains unclear. Germline V gives CDR1 ENHRY, CDR2 SYGVKD. The CDR3 runs 12 residues. The CDR3 nucleotides read TGTGCCATCAGTGAGTCGAGACAAGGCCATCTTTGG. As protein: CAISESRQGHLW.

This rearrangement joins TRBV7-6 to TRBJ2-5, with 8 nucleotides matching TRBD2. The tail of the sequence fits TRBJ2-1 better, so the J call may be wrong. CDR1 and CDR2 from the germline V gene are SGHVS and FNYEAQ. The CDR3 has 14 residues. DNA of the CDR3: TGTGCCAGCGTGCAAACGGGGGGGCCTGATGAGCAGTTCTTC. Amino acids: CASVQTGGPDEQFF.

This rearrangement joins TRBV5-1 to TRBJ1-5; D is possibly TRBD1 (5 bases). The CDR3 sequence is 16 residues long. The germline CDR1 and CDR2 sequences are SGHRS and YFSETQ. Trimming took off 2 bases at V and 0 bases at J, with 12 bases between the two ends. The CDR3 DNA is TGCGCCAGCAGCTTCTCAGGGCCGTATAGCAATCAGCCCCAGCATTTT. Amino acid sequence: CASSFSGPYSNQPQHF.

This rearrangement joins TRBV19 to TRBJ2-7; 12 bases are shared with TRBD2. The CDR3 has 17 amino acids. Germline V CDR1 and CDR2: LNHDA, SQIVND (reference sequence). V shed 2 bases, J shed 4 bases, and the junction held 9 bases outside the gene matches. The CDR3 loop reads CASSITSLAGGRYEQYF. For the CDR3, the DNA is TGTGCCAGTAGTATAACCTCCCTAGCGGGAGGGCGTTACGAGCAGTACTTC.

This clonotype was recorded only once. This chain links TRBV7-9 with TRBJ1-1; unclear D gene. The germline gives CDR1 SEHNR, CDR2 FQNEAQ (reference sequence). The CDR3 has 14 amino acids. Trimming shortened V by 2 bases and J by 5 bases, and 12 bases separated the two germline ends. The CDR3 sequence: CASSLSGRGTEAFF. CDR3 nucleotides: TGTGCCAGCAGCTTAAGCGGGCGAGGTACTGAAGCTTTCTTT.

The V call is TRBV20-1, the J call TRBJ1-2; maybe TRBD1 (5 bases). Germline V lookup: CDR1 DFQATT, CDR2 SNEGSKA (reference sequence). The CDR3 has 17 residues. CDR3 nucleotide sequence: TGCAGCGTTGAACCAGTCCCCAGTTATAGACAGACTTATGGCTACACCTTC. It yields the protein CSVEPVPSYRQTYGYTF.

This clonotype was seen only a few times. At one of its ends the junction is not consistent with the germline gene, which may arise from a read error. The chain recombines TRBV5-1 with TRBJ2-2, with D perhaps matching TRBD1 (6 bases). The CDR3 consists of 16 residues. The germline gives CDR1 SGHRS, CDR2 YFSETQ. CDR3 in amino acids: CASSQEASRGTGELFF. For the CDR3, the DNA is TGTGCCAGCAGCCAAGAAGCCAGCAGGGGCACCGGGGAGCTGTTTTTT.

For the CDR3, the DNA is TGTGCCAGCAGTGGGACAGGGGACTATGGCTACACCTTC. It codes for CASSGTGDYGYTF. The V gene is TRBV2, the J gene TRBJ1-2; 9 bases map to TRBD1. CDR1 is SNHLY and CDR2 is FYNNEI in the germline V gene. This CDR3 has 13 amino acids. Germline trimming cut 4 bases from V and 3 bases from J; bases unmatched to any gene: 0.

This clonotype has just a few counts. The rearrangement links TRBV29-1 to TRBJ2-7, with a weak D call TRBD2 (6 bases). The CDR3 consists of 13 residues. The germline V gene encodes CDR1 SQVTM and CDR2 ANQGSEA. Trimming left V 7 bases short and J 5 bases short, with 18 bases between. CDR3 amino acids: CSGKGGVGNEQYF. CDR3 in DNA: TGCAGCGGCAAGGGAGGTGTGGGGAACGAGCAGTACTTC.

At least ten counts were recorded for this clonotype. The CDR3 region is CASSFDVVTIYF. CDR3 bases: TGTGCCAGCAGCTTTGACGTGGTCACCATATATTTT. This chain joins TRBV7-9 and TRBJ1-3; no reliable D call. CDR1 is SEHNR, CDR2 FQNEAQ, per germline (reference sequence). This CDR3 spans 12 amino acids. V shed 3 bases and J shed 9 bases, with 9 bases lying between them.

The gene calls are TRBV12-3 or TRBV12-4 and TRBJ2-7; 10 bases match TRBD2. The CDR3 runs 16 residues. V shed 4 bases, J shed 5 bases, and the junction held 11 bases outside the gene matches. CDR3 bases: TGTGCCAGCAGTTCCCCCACGGGACTAGCGTTCCACGAGCAGTACTTC. This gives the protein CASSSPTGLAFHEQYF.

This clonotype has just a few counts. The chain is built from TRBV19 and TRBJ1-1; 8 bases are shared with TRBD1. Germline V gene data show CDR1 as LNHDA and CDR2 as SQIVND (reference sequence). Trimming cost V 7 bases and J 9 bases; bases outside gene matches: 7. CDR3 length equals 12 residues. The CDR3 DNA reads as TGTGCCAGTAACCTCGACAGGGGAAAAGCTTTCTTT. Its translation: CASNLDRGKAFF.

The chain joins TRBV18 to TRBJ2-5; maybe TRBD2 (6 bases). Germline CDR1 KGHSH, CDR2 LQKENI. The CDR3 runs to 15 residues. V was pared by 4 bases and J by 5 bases, with 17 bases between. The CDR3 region is CASSLSSAPAETQYF. For the CDR3, the DNA is TGTGCCAGCTCACTCTCTAGCGCCCCAGCGGAGACCCAGTACTTC.

J is TRBJ2-2 and V is TRBV10-3, with 12 bases that match TRBD2. V shed 4 bases, J shed 7 bases, and the junction held 7 bases outside the gene matches. The CDR3 is 16 amino acids. CDR1 and CDR2 from the germline V gene are ENHRY and SYGVKD. Here the CDR3 DNA reads TGTGCCATCAGTGGCTCCAGACTAGCGGGGGACGGGGAGCTGTTTTTT. Protein sequence: CAISGSRLAGDGELFF.

The chain recombines TRBV5-4 with TRBJ1-4; TRBD1 is a possible D gene (6 bases). Looked up from germline, CDR1 is SGHNT and CDR2 is YYREEE (reference sequence). CDR3 size: 14 residues. V lost 4 bases and J 3 bases, leaving 10 bases between the germline ends. CDR3 residues: CASSHGQSNEKLFF. CDR3 coding DNA: TGTGCCAGCAGCCACGGACAGTCTAATGAAAAACTGTTTTTT.

The chain employs TRBV14 and TRBJ2-7, with 8 bases matching TRBD2. Germline CDR1 SGHDN, CDR2 FVKESK. With V trimmed by 4 bases and J by 3 bases, 5 bases remained unmatched. The CDR3 is 14 amino acids. CDR3 DNA: TGTGCCAGCAGCCTAGCGGGACCCCTCTACGAGCAGTACTTC. It is translated as CASSLAGPLYEQYF. Full variable domain (missing parts from reference TRBV14 and TRBJ2-7): EAGVTQFPSHSVIEKGQTVTLRCDPISGHDNLYWYRRVMGKEIKFLLHFVKESKQDESGMPNNRFLAERTGGTYSTLKVQPAELEDSGVYFCASSLAGPLYEQYFGPGTRLTVT.

This clonotype was counted many times. This chain joins TRBV2 and TRBJ1-5; no definite D call. The V end was cut by 5 bases, the J end by 4 bases, with 6 bases between. Germline values: CDR1 SNHLY, CDR2 FYNNEI. This CDR3 has 12 residues. CDR3: CASSTGNQPQHF. The CDR3 bases are TGTGCCAGCAGTACGGGGAATCAGCCCCAGCATTTT.

The chain joins TRBV19 to TRBJ1-5; possible D gene TRBD1, 5 bases. Trimming shortened V by 8 bases and J by 3 bases, and 14 bases separated the two germline ends. Germline V gene lookup returns CDR1 LNHDA and CDR2 SQIVND (reference sequence). CDR3 size: 14 residues. The CDR3 bases are TGTGCCAGTGGCGGGCAGGGACTCAATCAGCCCCAGCATTTT. It is translated as CASGGQGLNQPQHF.

This clonotype has a handful of counts. The chain links TRBV9 to TRBJ1-4; D call uncertain. Germline assignment: CDR1 SGDLS and CDR2 YYNGEE. The V and J ends lost 0 bases and 8 bases respectively, with 11 bases between them. The CDR3 sequence is 14 residues long. The CDR3 is CASSVGPVEEKLFF. In DNA, the CDR3 is TGTGCCAGCAGCGTAGGACCCGTTGAGGAAAAACTGTTTTTT.

There are a few counts of this clonotype. The V and J genes are TRBV10-2 and TRBJ2-7; D is unresolved. The CDR3 totals 13 residues. Trimming cost V 5 bases and J 3 bases, with 11 bases left between them. Germline loops: CDR1 WSHSY, CDR2 SAAADI. CDR3 nucleotide sequence: TGCGCCAGCAGTAACTACGGCGGCTACGAGCAGTACTTC. Translating it yields CASSNYGGYEQYF.

The rearrangement joins TRBV2 to TRBJ2-7, with 7 positions matching TRBD1. The V and J ends lost 6 bases and 1 base, in that order; junction bases with no gene match: 3. Germline V gives CDR1 SNHLY, CDR2 FYNNEI. CDR3 length equals 13 residues. The CDR3 DNA is TGTGCCAGCAGCGGACAGGAATCCTACGAGCAGTACTTC. Protein: CASSGQESYEQYF.

The table lists this clonotype with many counts. CDR3 protein: CASSDGYGYTF. The DNA of the CDR3 is TGTGCCAGCAGTGATGGCTATGGCTACACCTTC. The V call is TRBV2, the J call TRBJ1-2; D ambiguous. V was cut by 3 bases and J by 4 bases, with 3 bases left in between. The CDR3 totals 11 residues. Germline V gene sequence: CDR1 SNHLY, CDR2 FYNNEI.

In nucleotides, the CDR3 is TGTGCCAGCAGCCGACGCAGCCAAGAGACCCAGTACTTC. This codes for CASSRRSQETQYF. The genes are TRBV7-9 and TRBJ2-5, with no clear D. The CDR3 runs to 13 residues. Germline lookup yields CDR1 SEHNR and CDR2 FQNEAQ (reference sequence). The germline V and J ends were trimmed by 5 bases and 1 base, with 8 bases remaining between them.

Many counts were recorded for this clonotype. The chain uses TRBV7-9 and TRBJ1-1, with D maybe TRBD1 (5 bases). The CDR3 runs to 13 residues. V lost 9 bases to trimming and J lost 0 bases, with 11 bases between them. Per the germline V gene, CDR1 is SEHNR and CDR2 is FQNEAQ (reference sequence). The CDR3 loop is CARQELMNTEAFF. Written as DNA, the CDR3 is TGTGCCAGACAGGAGCTGATGAACACTGAAGCTTTCTTT.

The V call is TRBV7-2, the J call TRBJ1-4; no definite D call. Trimming cost V 5 bases and J 7 bases, with 11 bases left between them. Germline V gene lookup returns CDR1 SGHTA and CDR2 FQGNSA. The CDR3 spans 13 residues. CDR3 loop: CASSERTGEKLFF. As DNA, the CDR3 is TGTGCCAGCAGCGAACGGACGGGTGAAAAACTGTTTTTT.